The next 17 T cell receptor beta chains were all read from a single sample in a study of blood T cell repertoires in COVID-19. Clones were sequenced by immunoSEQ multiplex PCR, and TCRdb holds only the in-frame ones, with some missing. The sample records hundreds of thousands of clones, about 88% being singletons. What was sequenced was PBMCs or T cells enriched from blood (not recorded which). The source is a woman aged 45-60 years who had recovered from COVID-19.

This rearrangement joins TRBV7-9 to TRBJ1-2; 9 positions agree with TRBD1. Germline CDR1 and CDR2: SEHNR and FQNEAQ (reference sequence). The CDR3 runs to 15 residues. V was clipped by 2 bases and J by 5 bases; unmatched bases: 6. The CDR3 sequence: CASSLSPDRGYGYTF. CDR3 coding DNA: TGTGCCAGCAGCTTAAGCCCGGACAGGGGATATGGCTACACCTTC.

The DNA of the CDR3 is TGCGCCAGCAGCCAAGTTCAGGGTGGCGGCGAGCAGTACTTC. Amino acids: CASSQVQGGGEQYF. The chain employs TRBV4-1 and TRBJ2-7, with a possible D match to TRBD1 (5 bases). Trimming took 1 base from V and 6 from J, leaving 13 bases between them. Germline V lookup: CDR1 MGHRA, CDR2 YSYEKL. This CDR3 has 14 residues.

The CDR3 DNA follows: TGTGCCAGCAGCCAAGACGGGGACAGGAAGAACACTGAAGCTTTCTTT. Translated: CASSQDGDRKNTEAFF. The genes are TRBV3-1 (or the pseudogene TRBV3-2) and TRBJ1-1; 8 bases agree with TRBD1. The junction had 4 bases not matched to a gene; V was cut back by 0 bases and J by 1 base. Germline loops: CDR1 LGHDT, CDR2 YNNKEL (reference sequence). There are 16 residues in the CDR3.

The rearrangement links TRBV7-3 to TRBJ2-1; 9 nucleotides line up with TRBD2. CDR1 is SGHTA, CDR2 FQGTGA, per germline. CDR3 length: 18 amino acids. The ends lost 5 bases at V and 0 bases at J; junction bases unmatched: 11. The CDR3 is CASSPSSGKPPSYNEQFF. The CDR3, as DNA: TGTGCCAGCAGCCCGTCTAGCGGGAAACCCCCCTCCTACAATGAGCAGTTCTTC.

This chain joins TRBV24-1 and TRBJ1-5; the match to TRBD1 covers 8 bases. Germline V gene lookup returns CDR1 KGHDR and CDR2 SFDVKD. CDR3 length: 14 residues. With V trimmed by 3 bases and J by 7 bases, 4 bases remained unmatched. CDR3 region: CATSDGQGSQPQHF. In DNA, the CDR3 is TGTGCCACCAGTGATGGACAGGGCAGCCAGCCCCAGCATTTT.

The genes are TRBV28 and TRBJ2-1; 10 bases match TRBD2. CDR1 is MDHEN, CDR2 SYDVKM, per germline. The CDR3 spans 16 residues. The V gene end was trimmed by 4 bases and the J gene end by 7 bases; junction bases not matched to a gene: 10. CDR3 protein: CASSSPDLAGENEQFF. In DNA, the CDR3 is TGTGCCAGCAGTTCCCCCGATCTAGCGGGAGAGAATGAGCAGTTCTTC.

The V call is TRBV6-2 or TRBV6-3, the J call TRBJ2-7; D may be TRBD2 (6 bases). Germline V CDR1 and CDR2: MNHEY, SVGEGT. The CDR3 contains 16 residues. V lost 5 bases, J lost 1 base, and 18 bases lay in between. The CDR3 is CASSDRDSRPSYEQYF. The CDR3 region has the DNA TGTGCCAGCAGTGACCGGGACTCGAGGCCATCCTACGAGCAGTACTTC.

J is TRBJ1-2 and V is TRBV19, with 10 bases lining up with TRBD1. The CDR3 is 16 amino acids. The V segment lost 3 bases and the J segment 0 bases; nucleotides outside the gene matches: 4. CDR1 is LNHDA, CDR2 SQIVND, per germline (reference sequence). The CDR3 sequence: CASSILTGGSNYGYTF. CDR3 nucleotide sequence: TGTGCCAGTAGTATCTTGACAGGGGGCTCTAACTATGGCTACACCTTC.

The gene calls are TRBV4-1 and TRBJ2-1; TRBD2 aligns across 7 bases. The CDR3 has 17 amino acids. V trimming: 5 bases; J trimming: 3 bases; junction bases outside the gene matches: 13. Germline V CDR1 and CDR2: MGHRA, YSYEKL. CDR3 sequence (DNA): TGCGCCAGCAGCGAAGCCAATCTAGCGGCGGACTACAATGAGCAGTTCTTC. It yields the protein CASSEANLAADYNEQFF.

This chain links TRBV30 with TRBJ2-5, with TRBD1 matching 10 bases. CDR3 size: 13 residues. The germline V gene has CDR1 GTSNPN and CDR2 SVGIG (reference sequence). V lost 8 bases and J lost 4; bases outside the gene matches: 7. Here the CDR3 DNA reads TGTGCCAGAGACAGGGGGCGAGGAGAGACCCAGTACTTC. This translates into CARDRGRGETQYF.

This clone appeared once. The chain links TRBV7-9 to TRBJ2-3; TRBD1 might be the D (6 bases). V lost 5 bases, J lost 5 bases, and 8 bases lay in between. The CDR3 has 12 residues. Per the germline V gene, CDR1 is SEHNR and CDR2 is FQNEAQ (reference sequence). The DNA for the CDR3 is TGTGCCAGCAGCCTGACAGGAGATACGCAGTATTTT. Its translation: CASSLTGDTQYF.

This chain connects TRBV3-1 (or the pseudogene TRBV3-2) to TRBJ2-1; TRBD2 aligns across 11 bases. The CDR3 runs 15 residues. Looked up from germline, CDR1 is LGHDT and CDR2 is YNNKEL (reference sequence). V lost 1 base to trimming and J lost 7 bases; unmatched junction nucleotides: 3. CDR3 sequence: CASSQGASGRNEQFF. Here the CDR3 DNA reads TGTGCCAGCAGCCAAGGAGCTAGCGGGAGGAATGAGCAGTTCTTC.

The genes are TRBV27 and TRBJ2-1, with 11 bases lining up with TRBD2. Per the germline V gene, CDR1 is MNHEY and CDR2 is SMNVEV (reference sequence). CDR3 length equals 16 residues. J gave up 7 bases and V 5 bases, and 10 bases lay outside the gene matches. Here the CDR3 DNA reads TGTGCCAGCAGTCTATTAGCGGGAGGGTTCGGGAATGAGCAGTTCTTC. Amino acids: CASSLLAGGFGNEQFF.

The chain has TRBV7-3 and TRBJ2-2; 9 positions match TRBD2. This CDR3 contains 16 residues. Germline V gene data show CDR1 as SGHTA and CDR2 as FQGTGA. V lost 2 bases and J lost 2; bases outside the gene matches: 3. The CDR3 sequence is CASSLGTSLNTGELFF. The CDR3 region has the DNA TGTGCCAGCAGCTTAGGGACTAGCTTAAACACCGGGGAGCTGTTTTTT.

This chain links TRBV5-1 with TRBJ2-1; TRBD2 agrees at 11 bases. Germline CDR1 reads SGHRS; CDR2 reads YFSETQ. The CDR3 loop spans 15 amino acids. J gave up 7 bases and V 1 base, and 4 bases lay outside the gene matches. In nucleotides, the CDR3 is TGCGCCAGCAGCTTGAGTAGCGGGAGGGGGAATGAGCAGTTCTTC. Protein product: CASSLSSGRGNEQFF.

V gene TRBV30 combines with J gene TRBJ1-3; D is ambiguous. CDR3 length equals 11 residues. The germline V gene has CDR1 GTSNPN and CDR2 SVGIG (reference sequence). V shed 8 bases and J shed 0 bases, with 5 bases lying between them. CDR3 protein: CAVRSGNTIYF. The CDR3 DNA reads TGTGCCGTTCGCTCTGGAAACACCATATATTTT.

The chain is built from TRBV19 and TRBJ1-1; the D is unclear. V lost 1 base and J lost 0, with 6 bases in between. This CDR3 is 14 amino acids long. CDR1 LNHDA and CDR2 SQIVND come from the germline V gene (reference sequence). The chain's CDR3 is CASSIAALNTEAFF. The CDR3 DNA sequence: TGTGCCAGTAGTATAGCAGCGCTGAACACTGAAGCTTTCTTT.